Each of the 19 T cell receptor beta chains below was sequenced from the same sample in a study of naive and memory T cell subsets (dated by TCRdb to about 2017). Libraries came from 5' RACE. Sequencing relied on an Illumina MiSeq. The ligated cDNA was amplified in four rounds of PCR with nested alpha and beta constant region primers together with the SP2 primer. TCRdb's own reprocessing of the public reads used fastp at Q25 and MiXCR and kept productive beta chains. When rows share a CDR3 protein, they turn into one entry using the most common DNA and genes. This sample holds over 45,000 distinct CDR3 sequences; 4% to 5% were observed only once. Of the sample, approximately 0.84% falls within the top ten clones. Using 3' ligation of a UMI-containing oligonucleotide to TCR cDNA, the study laid out a robust and sensitive protocol to amplify, sequence and analyze TCRs. The receptors come from a female donor in good health.

Ten or more counts support this clonotype. This chain uses TRBV29-1 with TRBJ2-7; D is perhaps TRBD2 (7 bases). The V end was cut by 6 bases, the J end by 2 bases, with 17 bases between. Germline CDR1 is SQVTM and CDR2 is ANQGSEA. There are 14 residues in the CDR3. Written as DNA, the CDR3 is TGCAGCGTGGCCGGGCAGGGGACTACCTACGAGCAGTACTTC. It codes for CSVAGQGTTYEQYF.

Regarding this clonotype: A clone one base away is much larger, so this may be a read error. The gene calls are TRBV6-5 and TRBJ2-3; 9 bases map to TRBD1. The CDR3 has 13 residues. Germline V gene lookup returns CDR1 MNHEY and CDR2 SVGAGI. V shed 8 bases and J 8 bases; nucleotides not matched to a gene: 8. The CDR3 reads CASGEQGAGTQYF. CDR3 nucleotides: TGTGCCAGCGGGGAACAGGGGGCAGGTACGCAGTATTTT.

This clonotype appeared a few times. The chain's CDR3 is CASSSPGLAGPDTQYF. DNA of the CDR3: TGTGCCAGCAGCTCCCCGGGACTAGCGGGACCAGATACGCAGTATTTT. The rearrangement uses TRBV14 and TRBJ2-3; 13 bases map to TRBD2. The CDR3 runs to 16 residues. V gave up 5 bases and J gave up 4 bases; unmatched junction bases: 6. Per the germline V gene, CDR1 is SGHDN and CDR2 is FVKESK.

The table lists this clonotype with many counts. The V and J genes are TRBV4-1 and TRBJ1-2; 7 nucleotides match TRBD1. Germline CDR1 MGHRA, CDR2 YSYEKL. The CDR3 loop spans 13 amino acids. The ends lost 1 base at V and 5 bases at J; junction bases unmatched: 1. In nucleotides, the CDR3 is TGCGCCAGCAGCCAAGTGACAGGGTATGGCTACACCTTC. Protein sequence: CASSQVTGYGYTF.

This clonotype was recorded many times. The chain links TRBV10-2 to TRBJ2-1; 8 nucleotides line up with TRBD2. Germline V gene data show CDR1 as WSHSY and CDR2 as SAAADI. V was pared by 8 bases and J by 4 bases, with 4 bases of the junction left unmatched. The CDR3 extends over 13 amino acids. The CDR3 reads CASRGGRYNEQFF. The CDR3 region has the DNA TGCGCCAGCCGGGGCGGGAGGTACAATGAGCAGTTCTTC.

This clonotype was seen ten or more times. J is TRBJ2-2 and V is TRBV6-4; 7 bases agree with TRBD1. The CDR3 extends over 16 amino acids. Germline V gene data show CDR1 as MRHNA and CDR2 as SNTAGT. Unmatched junction bases numbered 6, after V lost 5 bases and J lost 0 bases. The CDR3 nucleotides read TGTGCCAGCAGTCTGACAGGGATCGCGAACACCGGGGAGCTGTTTTTT. This sequence encodes CASSLTGIANTGELFF.

Many counts were recorded for this clonotype. The V and J genes are TRBV6-5 and TRBJ1-3; D gene ambiguous. The CDR3 contains 14 residues. Trimming shortened V by 5 bases and J by 7 bases, and 15 bases separated the two germline ends. The V gene's germline CDR1 is MNHEY and CDR2 SVGAGI. CDR3 nucleotides: TGTGCCAGCAGTAATCCTGGGATGATCAACACCATATATTTT. It is translated as CASSNPGMINTIYF.

V usage is TRBV7-9 and J usage is TRBJ2-1, with 7 nucleotides matching TRBD2. With 3 bases clipped from V and 11 bases from J, the junction kept 7 bases outside the gene matches. Germline CDR1 reads SEHNR; CDR2 reads FQNEAQ (reference sequence). The CDR3 runs 13 residues. CDR3 loop: CASSLAGETKQFF. CDR3 in DNA: TGTGCCAGCAGCTTGGCGGGAGAAACGAAGCAGTTCTTC.

This chain links TRBV6-1 with TRBJ1-5; D possibly corresponds to TRBD1 (5 bases). The CDR3 sequence is 18 residues long. Trimming left V 6 bases short and J 3 bases short, with 24 bases between. Germline CDR1 reads MNHNS; CDR2 reads SASEGT. CDR3 region: CASRAIRRARADNQPQHF. The CDR3 DNA follows: TGTGCCAGCAGAGCCATTCGACGGGCCAGGGCCGACAATCAGCCCCAGCATTTT.

This clonotype was detected ten times or more. The V and J genes are TRBV5-1 and TRBJ2-7; 8 bases match TRBD2. The V and J ends lost 1 base and 4 bases, in that order; junction bases with no gene match: 4. Germline values: CDR1 SGHRS, CDR2 YFSETQ. The CDR3 consists of 14 residues. CDR3 sequence reads: CASSLLSGSYEQYF. In DNA, the CDR3 is TGCGCCAGCAGCTTGTTAAGCGGGAGTTACGAGCAGTACTTC.

This clonotype was counted many times. The chain employs TRBV7-9 and TRBJ1-2, with D hard to call. V was cut by 7 bases and J by 4 bases, with 13 bases left in between. Germline V CDR1 and CDR2: SEHNR, FQNEAQ (reference sequence). The CDR3 consists of 13 residues. The CDR3 region is CASMSEEVYGYTF. Here the CDR3 DNA reads TGTGCCAGCATGTCGGAAGAGGTCTATGGCTACACCTTC.

In this sample, this clonotype turned up many times. The chain links TRBV20-1 to TRBJ2-7, with D possibly TRBD1 on 5 matching bases. Deletions cut 2 bases from V and 4 bases from J, with 12 bases between. The V gene's germline CDR1 is DFQATT and CDR2 SNEGSKA (reference sequence). The CDR3 is 13 residues long. CDR3 region: CSARRLDTYEQYF. The CDR3 region has the DNA TGCAGTGCTAGAAGGCTGGACACATACGAGCAGTACTTC.

J is TRBJ2-1 and V is TRBV4-2, with 8 bases that match TRBD2. The junction had 6 bases not matched to a gene; V was cut back by 4 bases and J by 7 bases. This CDR3 has 14 residues. Germline V gene sequence: CDR1 LGHNA, CDR2 YNFKEQ. The CDR3 region has the DNA TGTGCCAGCAGCCCCCGGACTAGCAGGAATGAGCAGTTCTTC. Translating gives CASSPRTSRNEQFF.

This clonotype was recorded many times. This rearrangement joins TRBV3-1 to TRBJ2-1; 11 nucleotides agree with TRBD2. The germline gives CDR1 LGHDT, CDR2 YNNKEL (reference sequence). The CDR3 length is 15 residues. With V trimmed by 6 bases and J by 4 bases, 5 bases remained unmatched. This CDR3 is CASRGIAGGYNEQFF. Here the CDR3 DNA reads TGTGCCAGCAGGGGCATAGCGGGAGGGTACAATGAGCAGTTCTTC.

The V call is TRBV6-2 or TRBV6-3, the J call TRBJ2-7; D possibly uses TRBD1 or TRBD2 (5 bases each). The CDR3 has 14 residues. With 10 bases removed from V and 4 bases from J, the gap between germline ends came to 20 bases. Germline V CDR1 and CDR2: MNHEY, SVGEGT. This CDR3 is CATQTGTSLYEQYF. The CDR3 DNA sequence: TGTGCCACCCAGACCGGGACCTCACTATACGAGCAGTACTTC.

This clonotype was counted at least ten times. The rearrangement links TRBV7-9 to TRBJ2-1; 11 bases line up with TRBD2. The CDR3 sequence is 18 residues long. From germline, CDR1 is SEHNR and CDR2 FQNEAQ (reference sequence). V lost 5 bases to trimming and J lost 7 bases; unmatched junction nucleotides: 16. The CDR3 region has the DNA TGTGCCAGCAGCCCCCACCCTTTAGCGGGAGGGCCGGAAAATGAGCAGTTCTTC. Amino acids: CASSPHPLAGGPENEQFF.

This clonotype has a count of ten or more. This rearrangement joins TRBV12-3 or TRBV12-4 to TRBJ2-3; no clear D. This CDR3 has 13 amino acids. The ends were cut back, 5 bases at V and 3 bases at J, with 9 bases in the middle. The CDR3 protein is CASSIRTTDTQYF. The CDR3, as DNA: TGTGCCAGCAGTATCCGGACGACAGATACGCAGTATTTT.

In its sample, this clonotype was seen many times. V is TRBV3-1 and J is TRBJ2-7; D not resolved. CDR1 is LGHDT and CDR2 is YNNKEL in the germline V gene (reference sequence). V dropped 2 bases and J dropped 6 bases, with 8 bases sitting between them. The CDR3 consists of 12 residues. In DNA form, the CDR3 reads TGTGCCAGCAGCCAACCACTCACCGAGCAGTACTTC. This codes for CASSQPLTEQYF.

In its sample, this clonotype was seen many times. CDR3 residues: CAINEDRGRNYGYTF. The CDR3, as DNA: TGTGCCATCAACGAAGACAGGGGGCGAAACTATGGCTACACCTTC. The V call is TRBV10-3, the J call TRBJ1-2; TRBD1 matches at 10 bases. The CDR3 spans 15 residues. The germline CDR1 and CDR2 sequences are ENHRY and SYGVKD. V shed 7 bases, J shed 2 bases, and the junction held 7 bases outside the gene matches.